This T cell receptor (beta chain) was retrieved from a study of blood T cell repertoires in COVID-19. On the study more broadly: Acute and convalescent COVID-19 specimens originated in the United States, Italy and Spain. T cells, B-cell-depleted T cells, or PBMCs provided the cDNA or gDNA that served as material.

In the authors' methods: Reference gene primer amplification gave estimated nucleated cell counts. Method: immunoSEQ multiplex PCR; TCRdb's copy keeps in-frame clones and lacks some. D and trimming were read from the DNA, whereas the V and J calls and clone size are those reported in that table. The sample records 150,000 to 200,000 clones, more than 75% being singletons. V gave up 5 bases and J gave up 7 bases; unmatched junction bases: 10. CDR1 is SGHNT and CDR2 is YYREEE in the germline V gene (reference sequence). The CDR3 sequence is 15 residues long. Sequenced: peripheral blood. This clonotype originated in a man between 40 and 49 years old with active or convalescent COVID-19. The chain is built from TRBV5-4 and TRBJ2-1; 9 nucleotides agree with TRBD1. The CDR3 loop reads CASSYAGTGSNEQFF. CDR3 bases: TGTGCCAGCAGTTATGCCGGGACAGGGTCTAATGAGCAGTTCTTC.